Following are 28 T cell receptor beta chains from one sample sequenced in a study of blood T cell repertoires in COVID-19 (TCRdb year 2020). The library was produced with the immunoSEQ multiplex PCR assay. The source is immuneACCESS, and TCRdb retained only in-frame sequences with V and J called. Part of the clones is not carried over; for the studies checked, unresolved V genes explain less than half of this, and the remainder is unexplained. The sample table records over 150,000 clones; around 74% of these occur just once. The top ten clones comprise approximately 2.6% of the sample. Sequencing was done on a sample of peripheral blood. The receptors originated from a man aged 70-80 years with acute or convalescent COVID-19.

This sequence joins TRBV6-2 or TRBV6-3 and TRBJ1-1; 8 bases fit TRBD1. CDR1 and CDR2 from the germline V gene are MNHEY and SVGEGT. Trimming at V came to 2 bases and at J to 8 bases, leaving 4 bases not matched to a gene. The CDR3 loop spans 13 amino acids. The CDR3 region has the DNA TGTGCCAGCAGTTACGTCAGGGGGCAAGAAGCTTTCTTT. As protein: CASSYVRGQEAFF.

The genes are TRBV11-3 and TRBJ1-4; 7 nucleotides align to TRBD1. CDR3 length equals 16 residues. The V and J ends lost 5 bases and 0 bases, in that order; junction bases with no gene match: 6. CDR1 SGHNT and CDR2 YENEEA come from the germline V gene. The CDR3, as DNA: TGTGCCAGCAGCCGAGGACAGGAATCAACTAATGAAAAACTGTTTTTT. The encoded protein is CASSRGQESTNEKLFF.

The V call is TRBV6-2 or TRBV6-3, the J call TRBJ1-4; 7 nucleotides match TRBD1. The CDR3 is 16 residues long. With V trimmed by 2 bases and J by 4 bases, 7 bases remained unmatched. Germline loops: CDR1 MNHEY, CDR2 SVGEGT. The CDR3 sequence: CASSYRPGQINEKLFF. The CDR3, as DNA: TGTGCCAGCAGTTACCGGCCGGGACAGATTAATGAAAAACTGTTTTTT.

The V gene is TRBV4-1, the J gene TRBJ1-2; D perhaps matches TRBD1 (5 bases). The CDR3 consists of 13 residues. Trimming removed 1 base at V and 7 bases at J, with 10 bases between. Germline values: CDR1 MGHRA, CDR2 YSYEKL. The CDR3 here is CASSQGQGGGYTF. The CDR3, as DNA: TGCGCCAGCAGCCAAGGTCAGGGTGGTGGCTACACCTTC.

This clone occurred a few times. The CDR3 spells CASTSQERGYNEQFF. CDR3 in DNA: TGCGCCAGCACCTCACAGGAAAGAGGCTACAATGAGCAGTTCTTC. The chain uses TRBV5-1 and TRBJ2-1, with a tentative D call TRBD1 (5 bases). CDR3 length equals 15 residues. V lost 6 bases to trimming and J lost 3 bases, with 16 bases between them. Germline values: CDR1 SGHRS, CDR2 YFSETQ.

The count of this clone is one. The V call is TRBV20-1, the J call TRBJ1-1, with D perhaps matching TRBD1 (5 bases). Germline CDR1 and CDR2: DFQATT and SNEGSKA (reference sequence). V lost 4 bases and J lost 6, with 15 bases in between. The CDR3 has 13 amino acids. The CDR3 sequence: CSANEGLNSEAFF. The CDR3 nucleotides read TGCAGTGCTAATGAGGGGCTAAACTCTGAAGCTTTCTTT.

This clone was detected a few times. The same CDR3 also results from other DNA sequences found in this sample. CDR3 amino acids: CASSPLGGGNEQFF. The CDR3 DNA is TGTGCCAGCAGTCCCCTTGGGGGAGGCAATGAGCAGTTCTTC. The chain is built from TRBV6-6 and TRBJ2-1; TRBD2 might be the D (6 bases). The ends were cut back, 5 bases at V and 6 bases at J, with 14 bases in the middle. Germline assignment: CDR1 MNHNY and CDR2 SVGAGI (reference sequence). The CDR3 totals 14 residues.

This clone has more than one count but fewer than ten. This rearrangement joins TRBV12-3 or TRBV12-4 to TRBJ1-2; unclear D gene. The CDR3 runs to 12 residues. Trimming removed 6 bases at V and 7 bases at J, with 12 bases between. DNA for the CDR3: TGTGCCAGCAGCTCCCTGCTCGGTGGCTACACCTTC. Its protein product is CASSSLLGGYTF.

V is TRBV4-2 and J is TRBJ1-1; 7 nucleotides match TRBD1. V lost 2 bases to trimming and J lost 6 bases; unmatched junction nucleotides: 12. This CDR3 region has 16 residues. CDR1 is LGHNA and CDR2 is YNFKEQ in the germline V gene. CDR3 sequence: CASSQRGGLRGAEAFF. The CDR3 DNA reads as TGTGCCAGCAGCCAACGTGGAGGTCTCAGGGGGGCTGAAGCTTTCTTT.

This clone was seen a few times. The chain joins TRBV5-1 to TRBJ2-7; D perhaps matches TRBD2 (6 bases). Germline CDR1 is SGHRS and CDR2 is YFSETQ. The CDR3 length is 15 residues. Trimming stripped 0 bases from V and 0 bases from J, with 10 bases between. In DNA, the CDR3 is TGCGCCAGCAGCTTGGTTAGCGGCCTCTCCTACGAGCAGTACTTC. It yields the protein CASSLVSGLSYEQYF.

The chain combines TRBV25-1 with TRBJ1-3; possible D gene TRBD1, 5 bases. The CDR3 loop spans 18 amino acids. Trimming took 4 bases from V and 0 from J, leaving 19 bases between them. Germline loops: CDR1 MGHDK, CDR2 SYGVNS. The CDR3 sequence: CASSARPQQDFSGNTIYF. The CDR3 DNA follows: TGTGCCAGCAGTGCCAGACCTCAACAGGATTTCTCTGGAAACACCATATATTTT.

This chain links TRBV10-3 with TRBJ1-1, with TRBD1 as a possible D gene (6 bases). Germline CDR1 reads ENHRY; CDR2 reads SYGVKD. Trimming removed 4 bases at V and 0 bases at J, with 9 bases between. The CDR3 consists of 14 residues. The CDR3 loop is CAISGGHMNTEAFF. CDR3 DNA sequence: TGTGCCATCAGTGGGGGACATATGAACACTGAAGCTTTCTTT.

The chain recombines TRBV28 with TRBJ1-2; D gene ambiguous. Germline CDR1 MDHEN, CDR2 SYDVKM. Between the trimmed V and J ends, which lost 2 bases and 5 bases, there was a span of 12 bases. The length of the CDR3 is 14 residues. CDR3 region: CASSLVGAGYGYTF. In DNA form, the CDR3 reads TGTGCCAGCAGTTTAGTGGGCGCCGGATATGGCTACACCTTC.

This clone was seen a single time. The chain's CDR3 is CASSLMDSDSSYEQYF. The CDR3 nucleotides read TGTGCCAGCAGTTTAATGGACAGCGATAGCTCCTACGAGCAGTACTTC. The V gene is TRBV28, the J gene TRBJ2-7, with a weak D call TRBD1 (6 bases). V shed 2 bases and J shed 0 bases, with 14 bases lying between them. This CDR3 has 16 residues. Germline V lookup: CDR1 MDHEN, CDR2 SYDVKM.

This clone was counted only a few times. The CDR3 protein is CASIDTGVPGELFF. The DNA for the CDR3 is TGTGCCAGCATCGACACAGGGGTACCCGGGGAGCTGTTTTTT. This chain uses TRBV2 with TRBJ2-2; 7 bases are shared with TRBD1. The germline V gene has CDR1 SNHLY and CDR2 FYNNEI. V shed 7 bases, J shed 6 bases, and the junction held 8 bases outside the gene matches. There are 14 residues in the CDR3.

CDR3 amino acids: CASSLRAAGGDYEQYF. The DNA of the CDR3 is TGTGCCAGCAGCTTAAGGGCGGCGGGAGGGGACTACGAGCAGTACTTC. The chain has TRBV11-2 and TRBJ2-7; TRBD2 agrees at 9 bases. Germline CDR1 and CDR2: SGHAT and FQNNGV. The CDR3 extends over 16 amino acids. V dropped 2 bases and J dropped 3; count of bases not matched to a gene: 8.

The J gene is TRBJ2-5, the V gene TRBV25-1; maybe TRBD1 (5 bases). Trimming shortened V by 3 bases and J by 3 bases, and 14 bases separated the two germline ends. CDR3 length equals 15 residues. CDR1 is MGHDK, CDR2 SYGVNS, per germline. The CDR3 loop is CASSDQGQGKETQYF. The CDR3 coding sequence is TGTGCCAGCAGTGATCAAGGTCAGGGAAAAGAGACCCAGTACTTC.

The chain carries TRBV10-3 and TRBJ2-5; 16 bases align to TRBD2. Germline V gene data show CDR1 as ENHRY and CDR2 as SYGVKD. CDR3 length: 18 amino acids. V lost 8 bases and J lost 5; bases outside the gene matches: 14. The CDR3 protein is CAIRAGTSGGAGSETQYF. CDR3 coding DNA: TGTGCCATCCGGGCCGGGACTAGCGGGGGGGCCGGTTCTGAGACCCAGTACTTC.

A single count supports this clone. The V and J genes are TRBV2 and TRBJ2-2, with 13 bases aligning to TRBD2. Germline CDR1 reads SNHLY; CDR2 reads FYNNEI. V shed 6 bases, J shed 5 bases, and the junction held 6 bases outside the gene matches. This CDR3 has 16 amino acids. In DNA form, the CDR3 reads TGTGCCAGCAGCGATACTAGCGGGAGGGCGACCGGGGAGCTGTTTTTT. Residues: CASSDTSGRATGELFF.

The CDR3 sequence: CASSESRGLGTEAFF. The CDR3 DNA reads TGCGCCAGCAGTGAGTCGCGGGGGCTCGGCACTGAAGCTTTCTTT. The chain couples TRBV10-1 to TRBJ1-1; TRBD1 might be the D (6 bases). This CDR3 contains 15 residues. Trimming removed 0 bases at V and 4 bases at J, with 12 bases between. CDR1 is WNHNN, CDR2 SYGVQD, per germline (reference sequence).

This rearrangement joins TRBV18 to TRBJ2-5, with D tentatively TRBD2 (7 bases). The J call may be wrong; the DNA end is better matched by TRBJ2-7. The CDR3 extends over 14 amino acids. The germline V gene has CDR1 KGHSH and CDR2 LQKENI. The CDR3 sequence is CASSPAGGPYEQYF. Written as DNA, the CDR3 is TGTGCCAGCTCACCGGCCGGGGGGCCCTACGAGCAGTACTTC.

J is TRBJ1-2 and V is TRBV19, with 9 bases fitting TRBD1. Germline assignment: CDR1 LNHDA and CDR2 SQIVND (reference sequence). This CDR3 has 13 amino acids. V lost 7 bases, J lost 5 bases, and 5 bases stayed unmatched. CDR3 sequence (DNA): TGTGCCAGTACCCTGACAGGGGGTTATGGCTACACCTTC. Its protein product is CASTLTGGYGYTF.

The V gene is TRBV15, the J gene TRBJ2-1, with TRBD2 matching over 7 bases. CDR1 and CDR2 from the germline V gene are LNHNV and YYDKDF (reference sequence). Trimming at V came to 0 bases and at J to 9 bases, leaving 5 bases not matched to a gene. The CDR3 spans 14 residues. The CDR3 loop is CATSRDTTSAEQFF. CDR3 in DNA: TGTGCCACCAGCAGAGATACAACTAGCGCTGAGCAGTTCTTC.

The rearrangement joins TRBV6-5 to TRBJ1-1; 7 positions agree with TRBD1. This CDR3 contains 14 residues. Per germline, CDR1 MNHEY and CDR2 SVGAGI. Losses at the gene ends were 6 bases for V and 2 bases for J; bases not matched to a gene: 6. CDR3 sequence: CASSRDRVNTEAFF. In DNA form, the CDR3 reads TGTGCCAGCAGCCGCGACAGGGTCAACACTGAAGCTTTCTTT.

About this clone itself: A read error may be the cause here, since a much bigger clone is one base away. V gene TRBV5-1 combines with J gene TRBJ2-4, with 13 positions matching TRBD2. The CDR3 covers 18 residues. Germline V gives CDR1 SGHRS, CDR2 YFSETQ. The CDR3 DNA reads as TGCGCCGGCAGCTTACTAGCGGGGGGGCCGGGGGCCAAAAACATTCAGTACTTC. Translating gives CAGSLLAGGPGAKNIQYF.

Turning to this clone: Sequence at one end of the junction differs from germline and may be a read error. The V call is TRBV5-1, the J call TRBJ1-1, with a possible D match to TRBD1 (6 bases). In germline, CDR1 is SGHRS, CDR2 YFSETQ. This CDR3 has 15 amino acids. The CDR3 loop is CASRLESNRETEAFF. CDR3 DNA sequence: TGCGCCAGCAGATTGGAGTCGAACAGGGAAACTGAAGCTTTCTTT.

This rearrangement joins TRBV5-1 to TRBJ1-4, with unresolved D. Germline V gives CDR1 SGHRS, CDR2 YFSETQ. CDR3 length equals 13 residues. V was clipped by 2 bases and J by 3 bases, with 5 bases between them. This CDR3 reads CASSLEANEKLFF. The CDR3 DNA follows: TGCGCCAGCAGCTTAGAGGCTAATGAAAAACTGTTTTTT. Full variable domain (rest looked up from reference TRBV5-1 and TRBJ1-4): KAGVTQTPRYLIKTRGQQVTLSCSPISGHRSVSWYQQTPGQGLQFLFEYFSETQRNKGNFPGRFSGRQFSNSRSEMNVSTLELGDSALYLCASSLEANEKLFFGSGTQLSVL.

The chain is built from TRBV10-3 and TRBJ2-7; the match to TRBD1 covers 8 bases. With 5 bases clipped from V and 6 bases from J, the junction kept 0 bases outside the gene matches. In germline, CDR1 is ENHRY, CDR2 SYGVKD. The CDR3 is 11 residues long. CDR3 sequence: CAISQGAEQYF. CDR3 coding DNA: TGTGCCATCAGTCAGGGGGCCGAGCAGTACTTC.